Listed below are T cell receptor beta chains from one sample, sequenced in a study of blood T cell repertoires in COVID-19. Sequencing was performed with immunoSEQ multiplex PCR; in TCRdb, only in-frame clones are kept and a portion is missing. Of hundreds of thousands of clones detected, about 87% appear once; the ten largest clones hold 0.95% to 1.5%. Sequencing was done on a sample of PBMCs or T cells enriched from blood (not recorded which). The receptors come from a woman between 35 and 50 years old with acute COVID-19. Both conserved end residues are part of each CDR3. The D gene is left open where the match is weak. Size is omitted from some rows. Given values are once, few, many or a class for expanded clones.

TRBJ1-6 | TRBV5-3 | . | . | TGTGCCAGAAGCCCCAGGTCTTCCAGGCCGGGGAGCTCCTATAATTCACCCCTCCACTTT | CARSPRSSRPGSSYNSPLHF
TRBJ2-4 | TRBV2 | . | . | TGTGCCAGCCTAATCGACAGAAACATTCAGTACTTC | CASLIDRNIQYF
TRBJ2-6 | TRBV6-2/TRBV6-3 | . | . | TGTGCCAGCAGTTACTCAGGGAGTGGGGCCAACGTCCTGACTTTC | CASSYSGSGANVLTF
TRBJ1-2 | TRBV7-2 | . | . | TGTGCCAGCAGCTTACAGGAAAACTATGGCTACACCTTC | CASSLQENYGYTF
TRBJ2-5 | TRBV24-1 | . | . | TGTGCCACCAGCAGATCCAGGGGGGATTATCGGGACCAAGAGACCCAGTACTTC | CATSRSRGDYRDQETQYF
TRBJ1-4 | TRBV5-1 | . | . | TGCGCCAGCAGCTTCGGGCAGGGGAGTGAAAAACTGTTTTTT | CASSFGQGSEKLFF
TRBJ1-6 | TRBV7-8 | . | . | TGTGCCAGCAGCTTAAGTCCAGGGCGGTGGTCACCCCTCCACTTT | CASSLSPGRWSPLHF
TRBJ1-2 | TRBV10-1 | few | . | TGCGCCAGCAGTGAGTCGGCCCTCCCCTATGGCTACACCTTC | CASSESALPYGYTF
TRBJ1-1 | TRBV30 | . | TRBD1 | TGTGCCTGGAGCCAGAAACCGGGACAGGGGGCATGGGACACTGAAGCTTTCTTT | CAWSQKPGQGAWDTEAFF
TRBJ1-2 | TRBV5-6 | . | . | TGTGCCAGCAGCCTGGGGCAGGACTATGGCTACACCTTC | CASSLGQDYGYTF
TRBJ2-6 | TRBV24-1 | . | . | TGTGCCACCTCAGGCTCTGGGGCCAACGTCCTGACTTTC | CATSGSGANVLTF
TRBJ2-1 | TRBV3-1/TRBV3-2 | . | TRBD2 | TGTGCCAGCAGCCAACTCGGCGGGAGTGGGAATGAGCAGTTCTTC | CASSQLGGSGNEQFF
TRBJ2-3 | TRBV24-1 | . | TRBD2 | TGTGCCACCAGTGCCCCGGGAGGAGGCGCAAATACGCAGTATTTT | CATSAPGGGANTQYF
TRBJ2-3 | TRBV12-5 | . | TRBD2 | TGTGCTAGCCACCCCGAAGCGGGGATCACAGATACGCAGTATTTT | CASHPEAGITDTQYF
TRBJ1-5 | TRBV6-5 | . | TRBD1 | TGTGCCAGCACCGACCCGACAGGGAGCAATCAGCCCCAGCATTTT | CASTDPTGSNQPQHF
TRBJ1-2 | TRBV3-1/TRBV3-2 | . | . | TGTGCCAGCAGCCACGGATACCGGACACCTAACACCTTC | CASSHGYRTPNTF
TRBJ1-5 | TRBV6-5 | . | TRBD1 | TGTGCCGGATCCGGGACAGGGGATCAGCCCCAGCATTTT | CAGSGTGDQPQHF
TRBJ2-5 | TRBV9 | . | . | TGTGCCAGCAGCGTAGGAGGGAGCTCTGCAGAGACCCAGTACTTC | CASSVGGSSAETQYF
TRBJ2-3 | TRBV6-4 | once | TRBD2 | TGTGCCAGCAGAGGGACTAGCACAGCTACGCAGTATTTT | CASRGTSTATQYF
TRBJ2-1 | TRBV3-1/TRBV3-2 | . | TRBD2 | TGTGCCAGCAGCCAAGAGGGGACTAGCGGGGCGTACAATGAGCAGTTCTTC | CASSQEGTSGAYNEQFF
TRBJ2-2 | TRBV5-1 | . | . | TGCGCCAGCAGCTTGACGACCCGGGAAGCGGACACCGGGGAGCTGTTTTTT | CASSLTTREADTGELFF
TRBJ2-5 | TRBV3-1/TRBV3-2 | . | TRBD2 | TGTGCCAGCAGCCAAGCGTTTTGGCGGGGGGCTCCGGCGGGGGAGACCCAGTACTTC | CASSQAFWRGAPAGETQYF
TRBJ1-1 | TRBV6-5 | . | . | TGTGCCAGCGGTCCAGGGACTGGTGAAGCTTTCTTT | CASGPGTGEAFF
TRBJ1-3 | TRBV7-2 | . | . | TGTGCCAGCAGCTTAACAGGGCTCCCCTCTGGAAACACCATATATTTT | CASSLTGLPSGNTIYF
TRBJ1-1 | TRBV28 | . | . | TGTGCCAGCAGTCTGGGGCCCACTGAAGCTTTCTTT | CASSLGPTEAFF
TRBJ2-1 | TRBV7-3 | once | TRBD2 | TGTGCCAGCAGCTTAAACCCGGGAGGGGACAATGAGCAGTTCTTC | CASSLNPGGDNEQFF
TRBJ2-1 | TRBV10-1 | . | . | TGCGCCAGCAGCGGACAGCTCTACAATGAGCAGTTCTTC | CASSGQLYNEQFF
TRBJ2-1 | TRBV4-3 | . | TRBD2 | TGCGCCAGCAGCCTTTCTCCTAGCGGGTACCCGCAGTTCTTC | CASSLSPSGYPQFF
TRBJ2-1 | TRBV5-1 | . | TRBD2 | TGCGCCAGCAGCTTGACCGGGACTAGCGGATTCAATGAGCAGTTCTTC | CASSLTGTSGFNEQFF
TRBJ1-6 | TRBV18 | few | . | TGTGCCAGCTCACCAATCAGGGATTCACCCCTCCACTTT | CASSPIRDSPLHF
TRBJ1-1 | TRBV21-1 | . | . | TGTGCCAGCAGCAATGAGAGGGGGCCCCTCACTGAAGCTTTCTTT | CASSNERGPLTEAFF
TRBJ1-3 | TRBV12-3/TRBV12-4 | . | TRBD1 | TGTGCCAGCAGGGGACAGGGAAACACCATATATTTT | CASRGQGNTIYF
TRBJ1-4 | TRBV19 | . | TRBD1 | TGTGCCAGTAGTATAGATATTCGACAGGGAGGCGAAAAACTGTTTTTT | CASSIDIRQGGEKLFF
TRBJ2-7 | TRBV30 | . | . | TGTGCCTGGACACAGGGAAGCGAGCAGTACTTC | CAWTQGSEQYF
TRBJ2-2 | TRBV9 | . | . | TGTGCCAGCAGCGCATTGTCTAGCGTAACCGGGGAGCTGTTTTTT | CASSALSSVTGELFF
TRBJ2-5 | TRBV19 | . | TRBD2 | TGTGCCACAACCCCGGGGGAGGGTCGGACCCAGTACTTC | CATTPGEGRTQYF
TRBJ1-2 | TRBV18 | . | TRBD1 | TGTGCCAGCTCGCCAGGACAGGGGGCGAGGGGCTACACCTTC | CASSPGQGARGYTF
TRBJ1-2 | TRBV27 | . | . | TGTGCCAGCAGTCCGACTGGACAGCACTATGGCTACACCTTC | CASSPTGQHYGYTF
TRBJ1-2 | TRBV10-3 | . | . | TGTGCCACCCGCCGGGGATCTAACTATGGCTACACCTTC | CATRRGSNYGYTF
TRBJ2-3 | TRBV4-3 | . | . | TGCGCCAGCAGCCAAGATCTGGCGGGTTACACAGATACGCAGTATTTT | CASSQDLAGYTDTQYF
TRBJ1-5 | TRBV7-2 | . | . | TGTGCCAGCAGCCCTCCAGGGCGTGGACAGCCCCAGCATTTT | CASSPPGRGQPQHF
TRBJ2-3 | TRBV10-3 | . | TRBD2 | TGTGCCATCAGTGACGCAGGACTAGGGTCAGATACGCAGTATTTT | CAISDAGLGSDTQYF
TRBJ1-2 | TRBV3-1/TRBV3-2 | . | TRBD1 | TGTGCCAGCAGCCTACCGGGACAGGGGTTTGTTGGCTACACCTTC | CASSLPGQGFVGYTF
TRBJ2-7 | TRBV28 | few | . | TGTGCCAGCAGTTTATCTATTCTTTCCCATCATGGTCGCCCCTCGAGGGAGCAGTACTTC | CASSLSILSHHGRPSREQYF
TRBJ2-1 | TRBV5-1 | once | TRBD2 | TGCGCCAGCAGCTTACTGGGACTAGCGTGGAATGAGCAGTTCTTC | CASSLLGLAWNEQFF
TRBJ1-4 | TRBV2 | . | . | TGTGCCAGCAGTGAGGTGGCAGCTAATGAAAAACTGTTTTTT | CASSEVAANEKLFF
TRBJ2-1 | TRBV7-9 | . | . | TGTGCCAGCAGCTTAGGGAGCAGCAGGCGGGGTGAGCAGTTCTTC | CASSLGSSRRGEQFF
TRBJ1-1 | TRBV30 | few | . | TGTGCCTGGAGTGCCCTTAGGAACACTGAAGCTTTCTTT | CAWSALRNTEAFF
TRBJ1-1 | TRBV11-2 | . | TRBD1 | TGTGCCAGCAGCTTAGGAGGGGGCAGGGCTCACACTGAAGCTTTCTTT | CASSLGGGRAHTEAFF
TRBJ1-2 | TRBV19 | . | . | TGTGCCAGTAGTAGCCCCTGGACTGATAACTATGGCTACACCTTC | CASSSPWTDNYGYTF
TRBJ2-7 | TRBV24-1 | . | TRBD1 | TGTGCCACCAGTGATTTCGACAGGGGGATCGAGCAGTACTTC | CATSDFDRGIEQYF
TRBJ2-3 | TRBV24-1 | . | . | TGTGCCACCAGTGACCCTGGACCCCGGGAAACAGATACGCAGTATTTT | CATSDPGPRETDTQYF
TRBJ1-5 | TRBV19 | . | . | TGTGCCAGTAGTATAGAGGGGCAGGGTGGACAGCCCCAGCATTTT | CASSIEGQGGQPQHF
TRBJ1-2 | TRBV28 | . | . | TGTGCCAGCAACTACGGGTATGGCTACACCTTC | CASNYGYGYTF
TRBJ1-6 | TRBV19 | once | . | TGTGCCAGTGAAGAAAATGCGGGGAGGACACCCCTCCACTTT | CASEENAGRTPLHF
TRBJ2-5 | TRBV2 | . | TRBD2 | TGTGCCAGCAAAGAGTTCGGGACTAGTAGTGAGACCCAGTACTTC | CASKEFGTSSETQYF
TRBJ1-1 | TRBV11-3 | . | . | TGTGCCAGCAGCTTTCAGGGCGCTGAAGCTTTCTTT | CASSFQGAEAFF
TRBJ1-2 | TRBV12-3/TRBV12-4 | . | . | TGTGCCAGCAGTTTTCAGGAAAACTATGGCTACACCTTC | CASSFQENYGYTF